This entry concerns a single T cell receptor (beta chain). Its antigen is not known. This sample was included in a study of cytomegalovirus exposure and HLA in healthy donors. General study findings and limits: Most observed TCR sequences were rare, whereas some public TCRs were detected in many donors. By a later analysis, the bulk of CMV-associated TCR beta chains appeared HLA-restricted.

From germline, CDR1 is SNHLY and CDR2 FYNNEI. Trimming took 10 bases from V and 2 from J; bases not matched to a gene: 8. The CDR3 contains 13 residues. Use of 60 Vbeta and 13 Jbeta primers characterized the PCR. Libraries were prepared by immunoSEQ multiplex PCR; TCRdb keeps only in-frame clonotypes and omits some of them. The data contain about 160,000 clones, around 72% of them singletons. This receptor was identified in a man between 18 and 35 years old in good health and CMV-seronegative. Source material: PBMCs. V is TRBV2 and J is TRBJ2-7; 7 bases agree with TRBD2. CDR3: CATALAEAYEQYF. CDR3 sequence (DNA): TGTGCCACCGCCCTAGCGGAAGCCTACGAGCAGTACTTC.